A selection of T cell receptor beta chains follows, all from one sample in a study of Ad26.COV2.S vaccination and SARS-CoV-2 variants. Sequencing used immunoSEQ multiplex PCR; TCRdb keeps in-frame clones, though not all of them. The sample includes 440,000 or so clones, 90% of them seen just once. The sequenced sample was peripheral blood, obtained in a trial of Ad26.COV2.S vaccine versus placebo. Source of these receptors: a person between 18 and 65 years old who received the Ad26.COV2.S COVID-19 vaccine or a placebo. The CDR3 runs from the conserved cysteine through the conserved F or W. The D gene is left open where the match is weak. Clone sizes are given selectively: once, few, many, or a class where the clone is expanded.

J | size | D | V | DNA | CDR3
TRBJ2-5 | NA | TRBD2 | TRBV7-3 | TGTGCCAGCAGCTTAGAAGGGACTAGCAAAGAGACCCAGTACTTC | CASSLEGTSKETQYF
TRBJ1-2 | NA | NA | TRBV9 | TGTGCCAGCAGCCCAGAGGGGGGACACGATGTCTTC | CASSPEGGHDVF
TRBJ1-4 | NA | NA | TRBV19 | TGTGCCAGTAAGGAGGCAGCACTAACTAATGAAAAACTGTTTTTT | CASKEAALTNEKLFF
TRBJ2-7 | NA | NA | TRBV15 | TGTGCCACCAGCAGAGGCATTAGCCGCAACGAGCAGTACTTC | CATSRGISRNEQYF
TRBJ2-7 | NA | TRBD1 | TRBV7-2 | TGTGCCAGCAGCCTCTCGGACAGGTCGGCCTACGAGCAGTACTTC | CASSLSDRSAYEQYF
TRBJ2-5 | once | TRBD1 | TRBV28 | TGTGCCAGCACCCACAGCCGGGACAGGGCTGGCCAAGAGACCCAGTACTTC | CASTHSRDRAGQETQYF
TRBJ2-4 | NA | NA | TRBV5-6 | TGTGCCAGCAGCTCCGAAGGATCGGCCAAAAACATTCAGTACTTC | CASSSEGSAKNIQYF
TRBJ1-4 | once | NA | TRBV4-2 | TGTGCCAGCAGCCAGGGCTATAATGAAAAACTGTTTTTT | CASSQGYNEKLFF
TRBJ2-4 | NA | NA | TRBV4-2 | TGTGCCAGCAGCCAAGGGGTAGGGGACAAAAACATTCAGTACTTC | CASSQGVGDKNIQYF
TRBJ2-2 | NA | TRBD1 | TRBV10-3 | TGTGCCATCAGTGAGCCTAACAGGGGAACCGGGGAGCTGTTTTTT | CAISEPNRGTGELFF
TRBJ2-7 | once | TRBD1 | TRBV7-9 | TGTGCCAGCAGCTTCCCCGGGACAGGGTCCCGTCCCAGCTCCTACGAGCAGTACTTC | CASSFPGTGSRPSSYEQYF
TRBJ2-2 | NA | NA | TRBV9 | TGTGCCAGCAGCGTAGACCCGGGAGCGAACACCGGGGAGCTGTTTTTT | CASSVDPGANTGELFF
TRBJ1-2 | NA | NA | TRBV2 | TGTGCCAGCCCTAACCGGGGGCTTGGCTATGGCTACACCTTC | CASPNRGLGYGYTF
TRBJ2-1 | NA | NA | TRBV11-1 | TGTGCCAGCAGCCCCTCTTGGGTCTTTGGGAATGAGCAGTTCTTC | CASSPSWVFGNEQFF
TRBJ2-3 | NA | TRBD2 | TRBV10-1 | TGCGCCAGCAGTGATAGGGCTAGCGGGTTGAGCACAGATACGCAGTATTTT | CASSDRASGLSTDTQYF
TRBJ1-5 | few | NA | TRBV19 | TGTGCCAGTAGTATATCGGCCGACGGGCAGCCCCAGCATTTT | CASSISADGQPQHF
TRBJ2-2 | few | TRBD2 | TRBV28 | TGTGCCAGCAGTTTATGGAGACTAGCGGGAGGGCCCGGGGAGCTGTTTTTT | CASSLWRLAGGPGELFF
TRBJ2-7 | NA | NA | TRBV5-1 | TGCGCCAGCTCACCTTATACAGGACGCTACGAGCAGTACTTC | CASSPYTGRYEQYF
TRBJ1-2 | NA | NA | TRBV7-2 | TGTGCCAGCAGCTTATATGGGGGGCGCCCCAACTATGGCTACACCTTC | CASSLYGGRPNYGYTF
TRBJ2-2 | NA | TRBD2 | TRBV7-2 | TGTGCCAGCAGCTTAGTCCTAGCGGTCACCGGGGAGCTGTTTTTT | CASSLVLAVTGELFF
TRBJ2-5 | NA | TRBD2 | TRBV11-2 | TGTGCCAGCAGCTTAGGCCGGGAGGATGAGACCCAGTACTTC | CASSLGREDETQYF
TRBJ2-2 | NA | NA | TRBV3-1/TRBV3-2 | TGTGCCAGCACAGACCCTTCCGGGATGGGTCCCGGGGAGCTGTTTTTT | CASTDPSGMGPGELFF
TRBJ2-7 | NA | TRBD1 | TRBV28 | TGTGCCAGCAGTTTACCGGGACAGTACTACGAGCAGTACTTC | CASSLPGQYYEQYF
TRBJ2-5 | NA | NA | TRBV7-2 | TGTGCCAGCAGCCTAGCAGGGGAAAGGGAAGAGACCCAGTACTTC | CASSLAGEREETQYF
TRBJ2-7 | few | NA | TRBV18 | TGTGCCAGCTCACCGGTAGGGGAATACGAGCAGTACTTC | CASSPVGEYEQYF
TRBJ2-1 | NA | NA | TRBV9 | TGTGCCAGCAGCGTAGGACTATTCTCCTACAATGAGCAGTTCTTC | CASSVGLFSYNEQFF
TRBJ1-4 | NA | NA | TRBV14 | TGTGCCAGCAGCGAGAAGCGAGGGCCCAATGAAAAACTGTTTTTT | CASSEKRGPNEKLFF
TRBJ2-7 | NA | TRBD1 | TRBV28 | TGTGCCAGCAGACCGGACAGGTCCCTCTACGAGCAGTACTTC | CASRPDRSLYEQYF
TRBJ1-2 | NA | NA | TRBV5-6 | TGTGCCAGCAGCTTGTGGAGCGAGAAAACTAACTATGGCTACACCTTC | CASSLWSEKTNYGYTF
TRBJ1-2 | NA | TRBD1 | TRBV5-1 | TGCGCCAGCAGCGCGGGACAGGGGTTTAGCTACACCTTC | CASSAGQGFSYTF
TRBJ1-2 | few | NA | TRBV29-1 | TGCAGCGTTCCGGACAGTAACTATGGCTACACCTTC | CSVPDSNYGYTF
TRBJ2-5 | NA | NA | TRBV18 | TGTGCCAGCTCACCGGAGTCCTTCGTGACCCAGTACTTC | CASSPESFVTQYF
TRBJ2-1 | once | TRBD2 | TRBV12-5 | TGTGCTAGTGGCGAGACTAGCGGGAAGTATGAGCAGTTCTTC | CASGETSGKYEQFF
TRBJ2-7 | NA | TRBD1 | TRBV7-9 | TGTGCCAGCAGCCCCTTTCAGACAGGGGGTAGTATTGGTTACGAGCAGTACTTC | CASSPFQTGGSIGYEQYF
TRBJ2-3 | NA | NA | TRBV29-1 | TGCAGCGTTGCGGACGGCACAGATACGCAGTATTTT | CSVADGTDTQYF
TRBJ2-5 | NA | NA | TRBV9 | TGTGCCAGCAGCGCCTCCGGGACAACTGGAGAGACCCAGTACTTC | CASSASGTTGETQYF
TRBJ1-2 | NA | TRBD1 | TRBV28 | TGTGCCAGCAGTCGGACAGGGATCGGAGGCTACACCTTC | CASSRTGIGGYTF
TRBJ2-1 | NA | NA | TRBV11-1 | TGTGCCAGCAGCCCCTCCCAGCACAGCTCCTACAATGAGCAGTTCTTC | CASSPSQHSSYNEQFF
TRBJ2-5 | NA | NA | TRBV7-8 | TGTGCCAGCAGCTTAGGCCCAGGACAGCAAGAGACCCAGTACTTC | CASSLGPGQQETQYF
TRBJ1-1 | once | NA | TRBV5-1 | TGCGCCAGCAGCTTGGGATTAGCGAACACTGAAGCTTTCTTT | CASSLGLANTEAFF
TRBJ2-1 | NA | TRBD2 | TRBV9 | TGTGCCAGCAGCGGCATAGCGGGAGCCCTCAATGAGCAGTTCTTC | CASSGIAGALNEQFF
TRBJ2-1 | NA | NA | TRBV28 | TGTGCCAGCAGGCGACAGGGAGGGTTGAATGAGCAGTTCTTC | CASRRQGGLNEQFF
TRBJ1-2 | NA | NA | TRBV27 | TGTGCCAGCAGTTTCGGACCCAACTATGGCTACACCTTC | CASSFGPNYGYTF
TRBJ1-1 | NA | NA | TRBV12-3/TRBV12-4 | TGTGCCAGCAGTTTGTTCACGGACACTGAAGCTTTCTTT | CASSLFTDTEAFF
TRBJ1-2 | NA | NA | TRBV19 | TGTGCCAGTAGTATAGAAGGAATTGGCTACACCTTC | CASSIEGIGYTF
TRBJ2-7 | NA | NA | TRBV6-5 | TGTGCCAGCAGTTACGGCAGCGGCCCCTACGAGCAGTACTTC | CASSYGSGPYEQYF
TRBJ1-2 | NA | NA | TRBV27 | TGTGCCAGCAGCCCACTCTCTAGGGCTAACTATGGCTACACCTTC | CASSPLSRANYGYTF
TRBJ2-7 | NA | TRBD2 | TRBV27 | TGTGCCAGCAGAATAGCGGGAGGGCCTGTCTACGAGCAGTACTTC | CASRIAGGPVYEQYF
TRBJ1-4 | NA | TRBD1 | TRBV9 | TGTGCCAGCAGCGGACAGGGGGCAGAGGAAAAACTGTTTTTT | CASSGQGAEEKLFF
TRBJ2-1 | NA | NA | TRBV5-8 | TGTGCCAGCAGCCCTCCCAGCGGAATCTACAATGAGCAGTTCTTC | CASSPPSGIYNEQFF
TRBJ2-3 | NA | TRBD2 | TRBV7-2 | TGTGCCAGCAGCTTAGGACTAGCGGGAGGGCGGGGCACAGATACGCAGTATTTT | CASSLGLAGGRGTDTQYF